This T cell receptor beta chain derives from a study of cytomegalovirus exposure and HLA in healthy donors. About the research overall: Among the roughly 400 donors who were genotyped, 70% to 90% fell in the genetic ancestry cluster that is associated with self-reported Caucasian donors.

The CDR3 length is 16 residues. Trimming took 0 bases from V and 1 from J, leaving 10 bases between them. In germline, CDR1 is SGHRS, CDR2 YFSETQ. Study results and caveats: Available immune exposure information covered CMV serostatus only. It was taken for granted in presence/absence analyses that sequencing depth across donors was roughly uniform. Reported performance of the classifier showed diagnosis of cytomegalovirus status with high specificity and sensitivity.

13 Jbeta primers and 60 Vbeta primers were used for the PCR. Sequenced by immunoSEQ multiplex PCR; TCRdb stores in-frame clones only, minus some. The repertoire holds 200,000 to 250,000 clones, with roughly 70% as singletons. A word on this clone: Its antigen is not identified.

This sequence originates from a middle-aged man in good health and CMV-seropositive. This chain uses TRBV5-1 with TRBJ2-2; D might be TRBD1 (5 bases). Sequenced input: PBMCs. The CDR3 nucleotides read TGCGCCAGCAGCTTGGGCGAAACAGGGAACACCGGGGAGCTGTTTTTT. This codes for CASSLGETGNTGELFF.